Reported below is one T cell receptor beta chain. What it binds is not known. The entry originates in a study of cytomegalovirus exposure and HLA in healthy donors. With 60 Vbeta and 13 Jbeta primers, the PCR was carried out. TCRdb keeps only in-frame clones here, not all; method: immunoSEQ multiplex PCR. The sample has about 130,000 clones, 74% seen once. The V end was cut by 0 bases, the J end by 8 bases, with 13 bases between. CDR3 length equals 14 residues. Germline V gene lookup returns CDR1 SGHVS and CDR2 FQNEAQ. The study, taken as a whole, reports: Both high specificity and high sensitivity reportedly marked the classifier's diagnosis of cytomegalovirus status. Most of the TCR beta V segments (in an earlier analysis) were productive either about 87% or about 30% of the time. In a later analysis, across HLA loci, associated TCR counts were highest for DRB1, lowest for HLA-C.

V gene TRBV7-8 combines with J gene TRBJ1-1; D is perhaps TRBD1 (6 bases). The sequencing sample was made of PBMCs. This TCR came from a woman aged 45-59 years in good health and CMV-seropositive. CDR3 region: CASSLAARTAEAFF. The DNA for the CDR3 is TGTGCCAGCAGCTTAGCCGCCCGGACAGCAGAAGCTTTCTTT.